This T cell receptor (beta chain) was documented in a study of blood T cell repertoires in COVID-19. Study-level information: PBMCs, B-cell-depleted T cells, or T cells were the source of the cDNA or gDNA that made up the material.

Sequencing was performed with immunoSEQ multiplex PCR; in TCRdb, only in-frame clones are kept and a portion is missing. The table has 95,000 to 150,000 clones, approximately 83% seen once; the top ten hold 4% to 5.5%. Trimming removed 4 bases at V and 5 bases at J, with 14 bases between. CDR3 length: 14 amino acids. The V gene's germline CDR1 is LGHDT and CDR2 YNNKEL (reference sequence). The clonotype was recovered from a woman aged 70-85 years with acute or convalescent COVID-19. The chain joins TRBV3-1 (or the pseudogene TRBV3-2) to TRBJ1-2; tentatively, D is TRBD1 (6 bases). The sequencing input was peripheral blood. The CDR3 sequence: CASSREDRLYGYTF. The CDR3 region has the DNA TGTGCCAGCAGCCGCGAAGACAGGTTATATGGCTACACCTTC.